This T cell receptor beta chain was captured by sequencing in a study of T-cell reconstitution after alpha-beta-depleted transplantation in children. This clonotype was detected once. Its antigen is as yet unknown. Trimming took 4 bases from V and 6 from J; bases not matched to a gene: 3. The CDR3 consists of 12 residues. Germline V gene sequence: CDR1 SQVTM, CDR2 ANQGSEA. Unique molecular identifiers featured in how the TCRbeta library was prepared. TCRdb passed the PCR reads through MiXCR, listing each CDR3 protein once. The sample has more than 400,000 distinct CDR3 sequences, about 10% seen once. Study-wide results and limits: Newly produced T cells mostly provided counts and TCRbeta diversity after one year, as hyperexpanded clones declined. TCRbeta diversity was high at day 60 in some patients (a result of surviving recipient T cells and thymic progenitors). As was reported, about two months after transplant, alpha-beta T cells came from several hundred expanded graft clones.

The sequences come from PBMCs, mostly from graft donor cells, collected 180 days after TCRalphabeta/CD19-depleted stem cell transplant. The chain uses TRBV29-1 and TRBJ1-2; 9 bases map to TRBD1. The receptor comes from a female patient aged 2-15 years who had a stem cell transplant for aplastic anemia, so the T cells may come from the graft donor. CDR3 protein: CSVATGGNGYTF. The CDR3 DNA reads TGCAGCGTTGCTACAGGGGGCAATGGCTACACCTTC. The entire variable domain, with the rest obtained from reference TRBV29-1 and TRBJ1-2, is as follows: SAVISQKPSRDICQRGTSLTIQCQVDSQVTMMFWYRQQPGQSLTLIATANQGSEATYESGFVIDKFPISRPNLTFSTLTVSNMSPEDSSIYLCSVATGGNGYTFGSGTRLTVV.